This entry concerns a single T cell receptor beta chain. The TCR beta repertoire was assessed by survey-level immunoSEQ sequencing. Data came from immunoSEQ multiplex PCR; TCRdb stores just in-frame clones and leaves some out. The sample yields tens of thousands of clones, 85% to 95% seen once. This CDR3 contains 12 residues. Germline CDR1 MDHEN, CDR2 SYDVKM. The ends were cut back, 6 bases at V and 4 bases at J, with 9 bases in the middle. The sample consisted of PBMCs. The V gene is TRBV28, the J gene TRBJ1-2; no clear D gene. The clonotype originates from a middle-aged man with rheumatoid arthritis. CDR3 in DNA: TGTGCCAGCAGAATACCTCCCTATGGCTACACCTTC. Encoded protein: CASRIPPYGYTF.